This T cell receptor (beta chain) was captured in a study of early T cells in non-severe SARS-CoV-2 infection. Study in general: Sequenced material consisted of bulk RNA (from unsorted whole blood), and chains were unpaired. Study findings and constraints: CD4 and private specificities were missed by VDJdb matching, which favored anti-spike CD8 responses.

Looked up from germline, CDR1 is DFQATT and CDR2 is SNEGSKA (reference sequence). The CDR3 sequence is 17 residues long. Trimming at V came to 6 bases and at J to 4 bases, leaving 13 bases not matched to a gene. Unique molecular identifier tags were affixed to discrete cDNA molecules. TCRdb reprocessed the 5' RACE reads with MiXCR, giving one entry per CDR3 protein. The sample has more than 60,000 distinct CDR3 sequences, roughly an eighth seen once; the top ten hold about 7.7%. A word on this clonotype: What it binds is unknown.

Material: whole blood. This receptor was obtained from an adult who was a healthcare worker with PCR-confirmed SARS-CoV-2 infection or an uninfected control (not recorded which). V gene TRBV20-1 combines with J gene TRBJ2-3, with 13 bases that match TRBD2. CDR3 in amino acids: CSATEETSGRMADTQYF. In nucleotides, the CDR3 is TGCAGTGCGACGGAGGAGACTAGCGGGAGGATGGCAGATACGCAGTATTTT.